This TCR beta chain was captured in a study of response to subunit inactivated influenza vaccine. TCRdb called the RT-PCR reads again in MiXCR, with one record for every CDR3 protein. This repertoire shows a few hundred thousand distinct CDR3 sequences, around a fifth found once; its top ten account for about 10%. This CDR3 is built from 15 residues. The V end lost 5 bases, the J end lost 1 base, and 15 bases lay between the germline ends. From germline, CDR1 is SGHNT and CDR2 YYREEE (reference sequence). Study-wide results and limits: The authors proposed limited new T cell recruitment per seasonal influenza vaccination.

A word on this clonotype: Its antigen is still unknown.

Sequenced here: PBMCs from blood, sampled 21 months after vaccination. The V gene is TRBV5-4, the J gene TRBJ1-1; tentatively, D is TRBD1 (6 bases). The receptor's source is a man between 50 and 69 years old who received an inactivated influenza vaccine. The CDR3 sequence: CASSLTGTQNTEAFF. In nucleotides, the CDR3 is TGTGCCAGCAGTCTTACCGGGACACAGAACACTGAAGCTTTCTTT.